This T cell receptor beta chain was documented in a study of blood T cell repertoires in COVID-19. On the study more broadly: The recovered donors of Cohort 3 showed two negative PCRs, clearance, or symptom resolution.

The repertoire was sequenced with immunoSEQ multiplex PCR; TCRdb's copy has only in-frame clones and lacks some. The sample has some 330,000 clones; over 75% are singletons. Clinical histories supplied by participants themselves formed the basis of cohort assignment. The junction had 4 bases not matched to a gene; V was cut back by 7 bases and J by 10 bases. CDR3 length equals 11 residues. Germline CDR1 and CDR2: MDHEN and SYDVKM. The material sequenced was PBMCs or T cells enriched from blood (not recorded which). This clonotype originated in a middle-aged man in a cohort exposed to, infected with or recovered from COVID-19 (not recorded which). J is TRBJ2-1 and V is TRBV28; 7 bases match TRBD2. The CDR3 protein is CASKSRGEQFF. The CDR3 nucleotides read TGTGCCAGCAAGTCGCGGGGGGAGCAGTTCTTC.